The entry below describes one T cell receptor (beta chain). These data belong to a study of blood T cell repertoires in COVID-19. Study-wide context: Italy, Spain and the United States were the sources of the convalescent and acute COVID-19 samples. From T cells, B-cell-depleted T cells, or PBMCs came the material, which was cDNA or gDNA.

The study recruited people aged roughly 18 to 95 years across 24 US areas. In the original workflow: Researchers report that nucleated cell counts were estimated from reference gene primer amplification. Sequenced by immunoSEQ multiplex PCR; TCRdb stores in-frame clones only, minus some. V, J and clone size were drawn from that table, and D and trimming were deduced from the DNA. The repertoire has approximately 250,000 clones, about 91% of them found once; the top ten carry 0.95% to 1.5%. The receptor was derived from a woman between 40 and 55 years old with acute COVID-19. Material for sequencing was PBMCs or T cells enriched from blood (not recorded which).

The CDR3 here is CSARLAETQYF. For the CDR3, the DNA is TGCAGTGCTAGACTAGCGGAGACCCAGTACTTC. The chain uses TRBV20-1 and TRBJ2-5, with a weak D call TRBD2 (6 bases). Germline CDR1 DFQATT, CDR2 SNEGSKA (reference sequence). This CDR3 comprises 11 residues. V lost 2 bases to trimming and J lost 5 bases, with 6 bases between them.